This TCR beta chain was captured in a study of T-cell memory formation after mild COVID-19. Between the trimmed V and J ends, which lost 1 base and 2 bases, there was a span of 9 bases. There are 15 residues in the CDR3. The study's findings and limits: The main location of contracting CD4+ clones was CM and EM, and that of contracting CD8+ clones was EMRA. Pre-infection memory already had some responding clones, implying cross-reactive memory joined. There was no confirmation that second-wave clones peaking on day 37 were SARS-CoV-2 specific.

TCRdb re-derived calls from the 5' RACE reads in MiXCR, one entry per CDR3 protein. Of over 350,000 distinct CDR3 sequences in the sample, roughly 24% were seen once. This clonotype was picked up a small number of times. Its antigen remains unknown. The chain recombines TRBV12-3 or TRBV12-4 with TRBJ1-5; no definite D call. Sequencing was performed on PBMCs or a T cell subset sorted from them (not recorded which). The receptor was isolated from an adult woman who had mild COVID-19 (a few samples of this study predate the infection). Cell type and time point are not known. CDR3 protein: CASSLGGSGNQPQHF. The DNA of the CDR3 is TGTGCCAGCAGTTTAGGGGGTTCAGGCAATCAGCCCCAGCATTTT.